A selection of T cell receptor beta chains follows, all from one sample in a study of T-cell memory formation after mild COVID-19. Each CDR3 protein gets one entry after TCRdb re-called the 5' RACE reads with MiXCR. The sample contains around 370,000 distinct CDR3 sequences, 20% to 25% of which appear only once. Material for sequencing was PBMCs or a T cell subset sorted from them (not recorded which). The receptors here all came from an adult woman who had mild COVID-19 (a few samples of this study predate the infection). Cell type and time point are not known. Each CDR3 is given without its conserved first and last residue. Fields, in order: CDR3 length, V gene, CDR3 protein.

12	TRBV5-5	ASHSGEGYDEQY
13	TRBV15	ATASSSGRASTQY
12	TRBV27	ASSFASFSYEQY
11	TRBV29-1	SVVWGLVTEAF
15	TRBV6-2/TRBV6-3	ASSYRTGRVLNTEAF
12	TRBV9	ASSVLSGTDTQY
10	TRBV20-1	SAWRGGGEQF
12	TRBV18	ASSPDRARTEAF
11	TRBV19	ASGRDIFTEAF
12	TRBV20-1	SARRDSGNYGYT
11	TRBV6-1	ASSEVYSYEQY
11	TRBV12-3/TRBV12-4	ASSPSEQDGYT
8	TRBV20-1	SAREYGYT
11	TRBV20-1	SARGLLDYGYT
14	TRBV24-1	ATSKRTSGMVETQY
13	TRBV4-2	ASSRATGGEYGYT
12	TRBV19	ASNPGEGYNEQF
13	TRBV21-1	ASSSLPTSTGELF
14	TRBV5-1	ASSPGTGGLNTEAF
14	TRBV7-2	ASSLEGLTHYNEQF
12	TRBV12-3/TRBV12-4	ASRLAGGGYEQY
14	TRBV5-5	ASSLAVGKANYGYT
13	TRBV5-4	ASSLRTSSTDTQY
11	TRBV7-9	ASSPGVEDTQY
14	TRBV12-3/TRBV12-4	ASSWRQGAGNQPQH
15	TRBV4-2	ASSQYKGGTQNQPQH
13	TRBV7-2	ASSLVRVLYNEQF
13	TRBV18	ASSQNTGDTDTQY
11	TRBV30	AWSGGAGQPQH
14	TRBV3-1	ASSQEWDTHNSPLH
14	TRBV12-3/TRBV12-4	ASSLGSWLAGNEQY
15	TRBV18	ASSPKASSGRGETQY
12	TRBV29-1	SVSDPRENTEAF
11	TRBV24-1	ATSDGKGREQF
11	TRBV10-3	AIPGPRSNEQF
11	TRBV11-2	ASSLEPPETQY
12	TRBV21-1	ASSKARADNEQF
15	TRBV4-2	ASSLGLAGVGTGELF
12	TRBV29-1	SVEGDRGVNEQF
14	TRBV5-5	ASSLWGQGGYNEQF
12	TRBV27	ASNAGHSYNEQF
12	TRBV29-1	SVSGTSASYEQY
13	TRBV3-1	ASSQGGMGQGKTF
14	TRBV9	ASSAGTGPGANVLT
13	TRBV11-2	ASSTQLGGSYEQY
12	TRBV12-3/TRBV12-4	ASRRGPVNTEAF